This entry is about one T cell receptor beta chain. The assay was immunoSEQ multiplex PCR, and TCRdb's table has in-frame clones only and misses some. This sample has over 200,000 clones, with roughly 85% found just once. Participants had their cohort set by participant-reported clinical history. Donors in Cohort 3 counted as recovered after two negative PCRs, clearance, or symptom resolution. This record comes from a study of blood T cell repertoires in COVID-19. Turning to the study itself: Samples came from the United States, Italy and Spain, spanning acute and convalescent COVID-19. From T cells, B-cell-depleted T cells, or PBMCs came the material, which was cDNA or gDNA.

Between the trimmed V and J ends, which lost 4 bases and 5 bases, there was a span of 17 bases. The V gene's germline CDR1 is KGHSH and CDR2 LQKENI. The CDR3 length is 15 residues. This chain joins TRBV18 and TRBJ1-2, with D uncertain. Sequencing was done on a sample of PBMCs or T cells enriched from blood (not recorded which). This receptor was identified in a man in his forties who had recovered from COVID-19. The CDR3 is CASSRKKEDFYGYTF. CDR3 DNA sequence: TGTGCCAGCTCACGAAAGAAGGAGGATTTTTATGGCTACACCTTC.